This entry describes one T cell receptor (beta chain). This entry comes from a study of glioma-infiltrating T cells after dendritic cell vaccination. V lost 3 bases, J lost 2 bases, and 10 bases stayed unmatched. Germline V gene lookup returns CDR1 GTSNPN and CDR2 SVGIG (reference sequence). The CDR3 has 15 amino acids. Only patients with spare fresh-frozen tumor and over two years of follow-up were included. Before vaccination, two weeks after the third vaccination, and at progression, PBMC were collected. TCRdb keeps only in-frame clones here, not all; method: immunoSEQ multiplex PCR. The sample lists tens of thousands of clones, 79% seen once, with around 34% in the top ten.

The rearrangement uses TRBV30 and TRBJ2-7; 7 bases agree with TRBD1. Sequences were derived from blood, sampled before dendritic cell vaccination. This TCR was sampled from a human donor with glioblastoma. CDR3 sequence reads: CAWSQKGDRTYEQYF. In DNA form, the CDR3 reads TGTGCCTGGAGCCAGAAGGGGGACAGAACCTACGAGCAGTACTTC.